These 13 T cell receptor beta chains originate from one sample sequenced in a study of CD8 T cells in ankylosing spondylitis. Each CDR3 protein is one row after TCRdb ran MiXCR on the 5' RACE reads. Among fewer than 50,000 distinct CDR3 sequences, approximately 10% were seen once, and the ten largest hold approximately 1.5%. Specimen: blood, either unsorted or a sorted T cell fraction (not recorded which). The receptors were gathered from a male donor with ankylosing spondylitis or in good health (not recorded which).

This clonotype has ten or more counts. The chain carries TRBV5-1 and TRBJ2-2; D not certain. V lost 0 bases and J lost 1, with 7 bases in between. CDR1 SGHRS and CDR2 YFSETQ come from the germline V gene. The CDR3 covers 15 residues. The CDR3 DNA reads TGCGCCAGCAGCTTGGTGGCAGGGAACACCGGGGAGCTGTTTTTT. Translating gives CASSLVAGNTGELFF.

In this sample, this clonotype turned up many times. This chain uses TRBV5-1 with TRBJ2-5; D is possibly TRBD2 (6 bases). V was trimmed by 1 base and J by 3 bases, leaving 10 bases between them. CDR3 length: 14 residues. CDR1 and CDR2 (germline): SGHRS, YFSETQ. CDR3 residues: CASSLKLAEETQYF. The CDR3 DNA follows: TGCGCCAGCAGCTTGAAATTAGCGGAAGAGACCCAGTACTTC.

This clonotype occurred many times. This chain links TRBV27 with TRBJ2-1, with D perhaps TRBD2 (5 bases). Trimming left V 1 base short and J 3 bases short, with 13 bases between. This CDR3 has 16 amino acids. CDR1 is MNHEY and CDR2 is SMNVEV in the germline V gene (reference sequence). The CDR3 DNA is TGTGCCAGCAGTTTATGGGGTAATCGGGGCTACAATGAGCAGTTCTTC. Translation gives CASSLWGNRGYNEQFF.

This chain uses TRBV12-3 or TRBV12-4 with TRBJ1-5, with 7 bases identical to TRBD1. The V gene end was trimmed by 9 bases and the J gene end by 0 bases; junction bases not matched to a gene: 5. This CDR3 has 14 amino acids. The CDR3 is CARQGGNSNQPQHF. CDR3 DNA: TGTGCCAGGCAGGGGGGCAATAGCAATCAGCCCCAGCATTTT.

The V and J genes are TRBV5-5 and TRBJ2-5; perhaps TRBD1 as D (6 bases). CDR3 length equals 14 residues. From germline, CDR1 is SGHKS and CDR2 YYEKEE (reference sequence). V lost 2 bases, J lost 5 bases, and 13 bases lay in between. CDR3 residues: CASSLSRGRETQYF. The CDR3 region has the DNA TGTGCCAGCAGCTTAAGCAGGGGCAGGGAGACCCAGTACTTC.

This clonotype was counted many times. J is TRBJ2-3 and V is TRBV20-1; TRBD1 aligns across 12 bases. Germline CDR1 reads DFQATT; CDR2 reads SNEGSKA (reference sequence). The CDR3 totals 15 residues. The V and J ends lost 6 bases and 6 bases, in that order; junction bases with no gene match: 10. As DNA, the CDR3 is TGCAGTGCCGGGCCGGGACAGGGGGCGAGTGATACGCAGTATTTT. It encodes CSAGPGQGASDTQYF.

This clonotype was seen at least ten times. The chain carries TRBV20-1 and TRBJ2-1; 11 nucleotides line up with TRBD1. V lost 5 bases to trimming and J lost 7 bases; unmatched junction nucleotides: 10. There are 15 residues in the CDR3. Germline V CDR1 and CDR2: DFQATT, SNEGSKA (reference sequence). The CDR3 DNA reads as TGCAGTGCTGGAGGGACAGGGGGTATGTTGAATGAGCAGTTCTTC. Amino acid sequence: CSAGGTGGMLNEQFF.

This clonotype was counted many times. The V call is TRBV10-3, the J call TRBJ2-7; D gene ambiguous. This CDR3 comprises 13 residues. Trimming left V 1 base short and J 2 bases short, with 6 bases between. In germline, CDR1 is ENHRY, CDR2 SYGVKD. CDR3 coding DNA: TGTGCCATCAGTGAGTACGGCACCTACGAGCAGTACTTC. It specifies CAISEYGTYEQYF.

About this clonotype: This may come from a read error, since a much larger clone is one base off. This chain joins TRBV5-1 and TRBJ2-5; D assignment may be TRBD1 or TRBD2 (5 bases each). This CDR3 comprises 15 residues. V lost 2 bases and J 1 base, leaving 12 bases between the germline ends. Germline lookup yields CDR1 SGHRS and CDR2 YFSETQ. CDR3 protein: CASSFRESFQETQYF. The CDR3, as DNA: TGCGCCAGCAGCTTCAGGGAGAGCTTCCAAGAGACCCAGTACTTC.

This clonotype was detected ten times or more. The chain joins TRBV20-1 to TRBJ1-2, with D unclear. The CDR3 has 19 amino acids. The germline V gene has CDR1 DFQATT and CDR2 SNEGSKA (reference sequence). Trimming removed 3 bases at V and 1 base at J, with 27 bases between. The CDR3 sequence is CSASQFLGFGHSLNYGYTF. CDR3 bases: TGCAGTGCTAGTCAATTTTTAGGTTTCGGGCACTCCCTTAACTATGGCTACACCTTC.

In this sample, this clonotype turned up many times. The chain recombines TRBV20-1 with TRBJ1-1, with D maybe TRBD1 (5 bases). Germline CDR1 reads DFQATT; CDR2 reads SNEGSKA (reference sequence). The CDR3 spans 13 residues. Trimming cost V 2 bases and J 4 bases, with 11 bases left between them. CDR3 protein: CSARRQGGTEAFF. CDR3 DNA: TGCAGTGCTAGACGTCAGGGTGGCACTGAAGCTTTCTTT.

This clonotype was seen repeatedly, ten times or more. The chain combines TRBV29-1 with TRBJ1-1; D might be TRBD1 (6 bases). This CDR3 contains 12 residues. The V gene's germline CDR1 is SQVTM and CDR2 ANQGSEA. Trimming cost V 7 bases and J 1 base, with 10 bases left between them. Here the CDR3 reads CSAGQPNTEAFF. The CDR3 DNA sequence: TGCAGCGCCGGACAGCCGAACACTGAAGCTTTCTTT.

This clonotype is medium-sized in the sample. The chain employs TRBV29-1 and TRBJ2-1, with D maybe TRBD2 (6 bases). V was trimmed by 7 bases and J by 2 bases, leaving 12 bases between them. This CDR3 contains 13 residues. CDR1 is SQVTM, CDR2 ANQGSEA, per germline. As DNA, the CDR3 is TGCAGCGGTGAGCGGGCTGCCTACAATGAGCAGTTCTTC. It codes for CSGERAAYNEQFF.